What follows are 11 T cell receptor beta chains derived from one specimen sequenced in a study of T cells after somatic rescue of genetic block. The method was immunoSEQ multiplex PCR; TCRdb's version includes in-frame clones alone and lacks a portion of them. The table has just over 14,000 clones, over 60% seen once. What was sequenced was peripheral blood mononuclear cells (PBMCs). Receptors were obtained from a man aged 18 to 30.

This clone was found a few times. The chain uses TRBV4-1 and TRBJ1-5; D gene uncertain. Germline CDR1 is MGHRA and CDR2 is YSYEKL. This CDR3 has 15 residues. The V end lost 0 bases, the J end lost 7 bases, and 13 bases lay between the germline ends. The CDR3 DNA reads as TGCGCCAGCAGCCAAGAGGCTCGGGTATTGCAGCCCCAGCATTTT. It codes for CASSQEARVLQPQHF.

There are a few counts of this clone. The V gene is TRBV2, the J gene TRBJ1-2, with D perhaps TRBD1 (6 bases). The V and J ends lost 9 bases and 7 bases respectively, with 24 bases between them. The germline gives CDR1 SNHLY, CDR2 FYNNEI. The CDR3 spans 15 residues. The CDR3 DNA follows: TGTGCCAGAAGAAGGAGAGACAGGTTGAAGGGTGGCTACACCTTC. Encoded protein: CARRRRDRLKGGYTF.

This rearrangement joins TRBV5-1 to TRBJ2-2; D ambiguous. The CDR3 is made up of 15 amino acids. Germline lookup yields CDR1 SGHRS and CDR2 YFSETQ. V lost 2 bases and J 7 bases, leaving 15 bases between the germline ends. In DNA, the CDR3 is TGCGCCAGCAGCTTCATAGGGCAGGTGGTCGGGGAGCTGTTTTTT. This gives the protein CASSFIGQVVGELFF.

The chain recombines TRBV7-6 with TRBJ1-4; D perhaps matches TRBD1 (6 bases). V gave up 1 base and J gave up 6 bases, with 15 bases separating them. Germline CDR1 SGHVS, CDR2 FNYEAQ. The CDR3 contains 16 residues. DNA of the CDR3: TGTGCCAGCAGCTTAGGGGGGCTTACGACGGATGAAAAACTGTTTTTT. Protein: CASSLGGLTTDEKLFF.

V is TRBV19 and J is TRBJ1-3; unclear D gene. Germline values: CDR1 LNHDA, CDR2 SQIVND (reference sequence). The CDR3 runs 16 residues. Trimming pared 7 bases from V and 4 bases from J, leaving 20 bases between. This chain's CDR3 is CASTTLGPGGGNTIYF. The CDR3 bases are TGTGCCAGTACCACCCTCGGGCCTGGCGGGGGAAACACCATATATTTT. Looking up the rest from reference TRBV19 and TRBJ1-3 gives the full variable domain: DGGITQSPKYLFRKEGQNVTLSCEQNLNHDAMYWYRQDPGQGLRLIYYSQIVNDFQKGDIAEGYSVSREKKESFPLTVTSAQKNPTAFYLCASTTLGPGGGNTIYFGEGSWLTVV.

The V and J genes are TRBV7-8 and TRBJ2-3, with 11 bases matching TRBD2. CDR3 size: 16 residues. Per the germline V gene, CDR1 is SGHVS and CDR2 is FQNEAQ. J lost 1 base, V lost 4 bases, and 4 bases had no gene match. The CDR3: CASSSSSGRGTDTQYF. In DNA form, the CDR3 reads TGTGCCAGCAGCTCCAGTAGCGGGAGGGGCACAGATACGCAGTATTTT. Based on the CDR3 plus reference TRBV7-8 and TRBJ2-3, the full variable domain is GAGVSQSPRYKVAKRGQDVALRCDPISGHVSLFWYQQALGQGPEFLTYFQNEAQLDKSGLPSDRFFAERPEGSVSTLKIQRTQQEDSAVYLCASSSSSGRGTDTQYFGPGTRLTVL.

Here the CDR3 reads CASRKRASGGNYEQYF. The CDR3 DNA reads as TGTGCCAGCAGAAAGAGGGCTAGCGGGGGGAACTACGAGCAGTACTTC. This chain links TRBV6-6 with TRBJ2-7, with 11 bases matching TRBD2. With 6 bases clipped from V and 3 bases from J, the junction kept 10 bases outside the gene matches. Per the germline V gene, CDR1 is MNHNY and CDR2 is SVGAGI (reference sequence). This CDR3 has 16 residues.

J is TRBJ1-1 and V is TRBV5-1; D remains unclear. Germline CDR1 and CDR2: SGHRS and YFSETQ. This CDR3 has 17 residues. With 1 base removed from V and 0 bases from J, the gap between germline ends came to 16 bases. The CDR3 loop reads CASSLYLGTRLNTEAFF. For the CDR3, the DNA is TGCGCCAGCAGCTTGTATCTTGGAACACGCCTGAACACTGAAGCTTTCTTT.

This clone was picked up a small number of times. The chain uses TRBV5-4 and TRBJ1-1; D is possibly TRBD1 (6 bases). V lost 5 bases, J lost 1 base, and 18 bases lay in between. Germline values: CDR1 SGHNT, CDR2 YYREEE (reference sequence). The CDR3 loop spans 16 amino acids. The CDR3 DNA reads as TGTGCCAGCAGGGTGAGAACAGGGAGGGGGAACACTGAAGCTTTCTTT. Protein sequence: CASRVRTGRGNTEAFF.

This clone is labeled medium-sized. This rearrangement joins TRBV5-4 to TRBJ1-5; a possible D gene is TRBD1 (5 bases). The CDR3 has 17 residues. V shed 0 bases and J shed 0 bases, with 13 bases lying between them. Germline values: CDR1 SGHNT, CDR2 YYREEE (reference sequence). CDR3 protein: CASSLAGTVYSNQPQHF. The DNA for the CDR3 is TGTGCCAGCAGCTTGGCCGGGACGGTCTATAGCAATCAGCCCCAGCATTTT.

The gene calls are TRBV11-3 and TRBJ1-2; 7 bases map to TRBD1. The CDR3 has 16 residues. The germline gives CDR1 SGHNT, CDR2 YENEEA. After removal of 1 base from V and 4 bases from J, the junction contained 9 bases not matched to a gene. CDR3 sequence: CASSLAVRDSGYGYTF. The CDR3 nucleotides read TGTGCCAGCAGCTTAGCTGTACGGGACAGCGGCTATGGCTACACCTTC. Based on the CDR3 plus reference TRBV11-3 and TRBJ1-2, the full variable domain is EAGVVQSPRYKIIEKKQPVAFWCNPISGHNTLYWYLQNLGQGPELLIRYENEEAVDDSQLPKDRFSAERLKGVDSTLKIQPAELGDSAVYLCASSLAVRDSGYGYTFGSGTRLTVV.